The source of this T cell receptor beta chain is a study of HIV-infected patients and healthy controls (dated by TCRdb to between 2013 and 2015). According to the germline V gene (reference sequence), CDR1 reads LNHDA and CDR2 reads SQIVND. Trimming takes 6 bases off V and 0 bases off J; junction bases not matched to a gene: 6. Counted from cysteine to phenylalanine, this CDR3 has 15 amino acids. This entry keeps only the CDR3 DNA: 45 bases, framed from base 1. This clonotype was observed at least ten times. Its antigen is still unknown. Base-call qualities are not available, and no considerably larger clone is one nucleotide away. The library was generated by 5' RACE. Sequencing was carried out with an Illumina MiSeq. The public reads were reprocessed in TCRdb via fastp at Q25 and MiXCR, keeping in-frame beta chains. Here each entry gathers all rows of one CDR3 protein and keeps the most common genes and DNA. The sample contains tens of thousands of distinct CDR3 sequences, 15% to 20% of them found a single time. The ten largest clonotypes hold approximately 1.5% of the sample.

The rearranged segments are TRBV19 and TRBJ2-7, with 9 bases in between that match TRBD2. Sequencing was carried out using CD4+ T cells from blood. The receptor's source is a human donor in good health. The CDR3 reads CASRTSGLASYEQYF. DNA sequence: TGTGCCAGTAGGACCTCGGGACTAGCCTCCTACGAGCAGTACTTC.